This passage covers 2 T cell receptor beta chains from one sample sequenced in a study of breast tumors, draining lymph nodes, adjacent tissues listed by TCRdb under 2016. Library creation used multiplex PCR. Sequenced on an Illumina HiSeq 2000. TCRdb reran the public reads through fastp at Q25 and MiXCR, keeping productive beta chains. CDR3 protein sequences are deduplicated, and each keeps its most common genes and DNA. This sample has 15,000 or so distinct CDR3 sequences in its table, and around 50% of those were observed once. The ten top clones hold roughly 30% of the sample. The specimen sequenced was tumor-adjacent breast tissue. All receptors derive from a female donor with breast cancer. Some clones in this sample may be carry-over from other donors' samples.

The chain carries TRBV5-1 and TRBJ1-6; weak D call: TRBD1 (5 bases). Per germline, CDR1 SGHRS and CDR2 YFSETQ. V was shortened by 4 bases and J by 13 bases, with 18 bases between the two germline ends. CDR3 length: 14 residues. CDR3 DNA: TGCGCCAGCAGCCCCGCGGGGGGATTTTCCCCCCTCCACTTT. It translates to CASSPAGGFSPLHF.

In this sample, this clonotype is medium-sized. The V gene is TRBV6-4, the J gene TRBJ1-2; TRBD1 might be the D (6 bases). CDR1 and CDR2 (germline): MRHNA, SNTAGT. V lost 4 bases and J lost 5, with 11 bases in between. This CDR3 has 13 residues. CDR3 protein: CASSGGPTYGYTF. CDR3 nucleotide sequence: TGTGCCAGCAGTGGGGGGCCTACTTATGGCTACACCTTC.